Below are 7 T cell receptor beta chains sequenced from a single sample in a study of OX40 agonist ivuxolimab in advanced cancers. Some clones are missing from TCRdb's copy, which holds only in-frame ones; the method was immunoSEQ multiplex PCR. The data contain roughly 20,000 clones, more than 75% of them seen just once; the ten biggest clones take up around 38%. This material consisted of CD4+ or CD8+ T cells sorted from blood, taken in a trial of the OX40 agonist ivuxolimab. All receptors come from an adult with an advanced solid tumor such as melanoma, head and neck, liver or kidney cancer.

V gene TRBV9 combines with J gene TRBJ1-2; 10 bases map to TRBD1. Per germline, CDR1 SGDLS and CDR2 YYNGEE. Trimming at V came to 3 bases and at J to 6 bases, leaving 8 bases not matched to a gene. The CDR3 spans 15 residues. The CDR3 DNA follows: TGTGCCAGCAGCGACCTGACAGGGGGCAATGATGGCTACACCTTC. Translating gives CASSDLTGGNDGYTF.

This chain connects TRBV7-9 to TRBJ2-3, with 10 nucleotides matching TRBD1. The V and J ends lost 2 bases and 2 bases, in that order; junction bases with no gene match: 13. Germline assignment: CDR1 SEHNR and CDR2 FQNEAQ (reference sequence). The CDR3 loop spans 19 amino acids. CDR3 in amino acids: CASSLIESGTGDLTDTQYF. In nucleotides, the CDR3 is TGTGCCAGCAGCTTAATAGAATCCGGGACAGGGGACCTCACAGATACGCAGTATTTT.

This clone was recorded only once. This chain connects TRBV5-4 to TRBJ1-1, with 7 bases aligning to TRBD1. This CDR3 is built from 15 residues. V was clipped by 1 base and J by 1 base; unmatched bases: 4. Germline V gene lookup returns CDR1 SGHNT and CDR2 YYREEE (reference sequence). This CDR3 reads CASSLSEGANTEAFF. The CDR3 bases are TGTGCCAGCAGCTTGTCCGAGGGGGCGAACACTGAAGCTTTCTTT.

This chain joins TRBV27 and TRBJ1-5; D is undetermined. Germline V gene sequence: CDR1 MNHEY, CDR2 SMNVEV (reference sequence). Trimming took 2 bases from V and 0 from J, leaving 5 bases between them. The CDR3 consists of 14 residues. CDR3 sequence reads: CASSLRYSNQPQHF. Here the CDR3 DNA reads TGTGCCAGCAGTTTAAGGTATAGCAATCAGCCCCAGCATTTT.

CDR3 loop: CASSLGTGFSNEQYF. In nucleotides, the CDR3 is TGTGCCAGCAGCTTGGGTACCGGGTTTAGCAACGAGCAGTACTTC. The chain has TRBV7-1 and TRBJ2-7, with unresolved D. TRBV7-1 is designated an ORF whose function remains uncertain. The CDR3 covers 15 residues. The V end was cut by 4 bases, the J end by 5 bases, with 18 bases between.

This sequence joins TRBV13 and TRBJ2-1, with a tentative D call TRBD1 (6 bases). The CDR3 is 13 amino acids. The V end lost 4 bases, the J end lost 7 bases, and 11 bases lay between the germline ends. The germline V gene encodes CDR1 PRHDT and CDR2 FYEKMQ (reference sequence). The CDR3 coding sequence is TGTGCCAGCAGCTCCACAGGGCGGAATGAGCAGTTCTTC. The encoded protein is CASSSTGRNEQFF.

The chain joins TRBV5-6 to TRBJ2-1; D unclear. This CDR3 contains 12 residues. In germline, CDR1 is SGHDT, CDR2 YYEEEE. V lost 6 bases, J lost 8 bases, and 12 bases lay in between. CDR3 sequence (DNA): TGTGCCAGCACCTCTATCCCCTATGAGCAGTTCTTC. Its translation: CASTSIPYEQFF. The full variable domain, its missing parts supplied by reference TRBV5-6 and TRBJ2-1, is DAGVTQSPTHLIKTRGQQVTLRCSPKSGHDTVSWYQQALGQGPQFIFQYYEEEERQRGNFPDRFSGHQFPNYSSELNVNALLLGDSALYLCASTSIPYEQFFGPGTRLTVL.